Sequencing of this T cell receptor (beta chain) was carried out in a study of CDR3 diversity in severe acne. TCRdb itself ran the PCR reads through MiXCR, one entry per CDR3 protein. This sample has fewer than 100,000 distinct CDR3 sequences, with 45% to 60% found just once. This CDR3 comprises 14 residues. The V end lost 0 bases, the J end lost 5 bases, and 14 bases lay between the germline ends. CDR1 is DFQATT, CDR2 SNEGSKA, per germline (reference sequence). This clonotype was obtained from a male donor in good health, without acne. Specimen: blood. This chain joins TRBV20-1 and TRBJ2-7, with D maybe TRBD1 (6 bases). Here the CDR3 reads CSARDSGGGHEQYF. CDR3 nucleotide sequence: TGCAGTGCTAGAGATTCTGGGGGCGGCCACGAGCAGTACTTC.